The 24 T cell receptor beta chains reported below all come from one sample, sequenced in a study of blood T cells in healthy people across ages. A J-beta primer mix and a sample-barcoded 5' primer were used in a second PCR of about 7 to 12 cycles. TCRdb ran MiXCR on the 5' RACE reads and lists one entry per CDR3 protein. The table has 1.5 million to 2 million distinct CDR3 sequences, 30% to 40% seen once. The sample taken for sequencing was blood. These receptors originate from a human donor in good health.

The V and J genes are TRBV30 and TRBJ1-1, with 8 bases aligning to TRBD1. The CDR3 has 11 amino acids. Germline assignment: CDR1 GTSNPN and CDR2 SVGIG (reference sequence). V lost 2 bases, J lost 11 bases, and 4 bases stayed unmatched. The DNA of the CDR3 is TGTGCCTGGAGTCCAGGGGGCTTGGCTTTCTTT. This codes for CAWSPGGLAFF.

This clonotype was recorded a few times. The chain combines TRBV20-1 with TRBJ2-1; the D is unclear. The length of the CDR3 is 14 residues. The V gene lost 6 bases and the J gene lost 7 bases, with 19 bases spanning the gap. CDR1 is DFQATT, CDR2 SNEGSKA, per germline (reference sequence). The chain's CDR3 is CSASGTGVSNEQFF. CDR3 DNA sequence: TGCAGTGCCTCCGGAACTGGGGTCAGTAATGAGCAGTTCTTC.

Turning to this clonotype: One end of the junction does not line up with germline, which may come from a read error. This sequence joins TRBV4-1 and TRBJ1-3, with D perhaps TRBD1 (6 bases). Germline V gene data show CDR1 as MGHRA and CDR2 as YSYEKL. The CDR3 has 13 residues. CDR3 DNA sequence: TGTGCCAGCAGCCAGGGGCAGGGAAGCACCATATATTTT. It yields the protein CASSQGQGSTIYF.

The chain uses TRBV11-1 and TRBJ2-1, with TRBD2 matching 12 bases. CDR3 length: 18 residues. V lost 1 base, J lost 0 bases, and 4 bases stayed unmatched. The germline gives CDR1 SGHAT, CDR2 FQDESV (reference sequence). CDR3 DNA sequence: TGTGCCAGCAGCTTAGTGGCTAGCGGGGGGGGCTCCTACAATGAGCAGTTCTTC. This gives the protein CASSLVASGGGSYNEQFF.

The DNA of the CDR3 is TGTGCCAGCAGTTACGGGCAGCGATATGGCTACACCTTC. Translating it yields CASSYGQRYGYTF. The rearrangement uses TRBV6-5 and TRBJ1-2; no definite D call. V lost 2 bases, J lost 5 bases, and 9 bases lay in between. The CDR3 is 13 residues long. Germline V gene sequence: CDR1 MNHEY, CDR2 SVGAGI.

This clonotype was seen a handful of times. The rearrangement joins TRBV5-1 to TRBJ2-7, with 7 bases fitting TRBD1. CDR3 length: 14 amino acids. Trimming removed 4 bases from V and 4 bases from J; junction bases left unmatched: 8. Germline loops: CDR1 SGHRS, CDR2 YFSETQ. CDR3 region: CASSRWDRSYEQYF. The CDR3 DNA is TGCGCCAGCAGCCGTTGGGACAGAAGTTACGAGCAGTACTTC.

This clonotype was detected a few times. V usage is TRBV6-2 or TRBV6-3 and J usage is TRBJ2-1; 8 bases align to TRBD1. The CDR3 spans 12 residues. V lost 5 bases to trimming and J lost 13 bases; unmatched junction nucleotides: 7. The germline V gene has CDR1 MNHEY and CDR2 SVGEGT. CDR3 nucleotide sequence: TGTGCCAGCAGTCAGGACAGGGATACTCAGTTCTTC. Protein sequence: CASSQDRDTQFF.

This chain joins TRBV9 and TRBJ2-3; maybe TRBD1 (6 bases). Germline V gives CDR1 SGDLS, CDR2 YYNGEE. V was clipped by 3 bases and J by 6 bases, with 17 bases between them. The CDR3 has 15 amino acids. The CDR3 DNA sequence: TGTGCCAGCAGCGACTTACAGGGCGGCCCCGATACGCAGTATTTT. This translates into CASSDLQGGPDTQYF.

A few counts support this clonotype. The chain is built from TRBV7-9 and TRBJ1-2; no firm D call. Germline CDR1 SEHNR, CDR2 FQNEAQ (reference sequence). With 2 bases removed from V and 0 bases from J, the gap between germline ends came to 13 bases. This CDR3 has 16 residues. In DNA form, the CDR3 reads TGTGCCAGCAGCTTACTCGGCGGGGTAGCTAACTATGGCTACACCTTC. It encodes CASSLLGGVANYGYTF.

V usage is TRBV20-1 and J usage is TRBJ1-5; D uncertain. Germline-derived CDR1 and CDR2 are DFQATT and SNEGSKA (reference sequence). The CDR3 loop spans 12 amino acids. The V end lost 3 bases, the J end lost 5 bases, and 8 bases lay between the germline ends. The CDR3 sequence is CSASNRDQPQHF. The CDR3 DNA follows: TGCAGTGCTAGTAATAGGGATCAGCCCCAGCATTTT.

This clonotype was picked up a small number of times. The rearrangement links TRBV5-6 to TRBJ2-7; D not certain. V lost 5 bases to trimming and J lost 0 bases, with 15 bases between them. The CDR3 is 15 residues long. CDR1 SGHDT and CDR2 YYEEEE come from the germline V gene. The CDR3: CASRQEDRSSYEQYF. CDR3 nucleotides: TGTGCCAGCAGGCAAGAGGATAGAAGCTCCTACGAGCAGTACTTC. The full variable domain, completed using reference TRBV5-6 and TRBJ2-7, is DAGVTQSPTHLIKTRGQQVTLRCSPKSGHDTVSWYQQALGQGPQFIFQYYEEEERQRGNFPDRFSGHQFPNYSSELNVNALLLGDSALYLCASRQEDRSSYEQYFGPGTRLTVT.

V is TRBV20-1 and J is TRBJ2-1; tentatively, D is TRBD2 (6 bases). The germline gives CDR1 DFQATT, CDR2 SNEGSKA (reference sequence). Trimming pared 7 bases from V and 7 bases from J, leaving 26 bases between. This CDR3 is built from 16 residues. CDR3 protein: CSVTTRPGTATNEQFF. The DNA for the CDR3 is TGCAGTGTCACAACGCGACCCGGGACTGCCACTAATGAGCAGTTCTTC.

The chain has TRBV18 and TRBJ2-5, with 10 bases that match TRBD2. The junction had 6 bases not matched to a gene; V was cut back by 0 bases and J by 5 bases. This CDR3 has 16 residues. Germline CDR1 and CDR2: KGHSH and LQKENI. CDR3 sequence reads: CASSPPGTSGEETQYF. The CDR3 DNA reads as TGTGCCAGCTCACCACCAGGAACTAGCGGGGAGGAGACCCAGTACTTC.

The rearrangement joins TRBV5-6 to TRBJ2-2; D possibly corresponds to TRBD1 (6 bases). The CDR3 length is 14 residues. Deletions cut 4 bases from V and 7 bases from J, with 14 bases between. The germline gives CDR1 SGHDT, CDR2 YYEEEE. CDR3 residues: CASSVRGFDGELFF. In DNA, the CDR3 is TGTGCCAGCAGCGTTAGGGGGTTCGACGGGGAGCTGTTTTTT.

This chain joins TRBV7-2 and TRBJ2-6; weak D call: TRBD1 (5 bases). There are 18 residues in the CDR3. Germline CDR1 and CDR2: SGHTA and FQGNSA. The germline V and J ends were trimmed by 5 bases and 4 bases, with 21 bases remaining between them. CDR3 bases: TGTGCCAGCAGCCCTACTTTGCAAACAGGTGTCGGGGCCAACGTCCTGACTTTC. Translation gives CASSPTLQTGVGANVLTF.

This clonotype has more than one count but fewer than ten. The J gene is TRBJ2-7, the V gene TRBV9, with D perhaps TRBD1 (6 bases). Deletions cut 4 bases from V and 2 bases from J, with 13 bases between. CDR3 length equals 14 residues. Looked up from germline, CDR1 is SGDLS and CDR2 is YYNGEE. The CDR3 sequence: CASSNRDNTYEQYF. The CDR3 coding sequence is TGTGCCAGCAGCAACCGGGACAACACCTACGAGCAGTACTTC.

V usage is TRBV20-1 and J usage is TRBJ1-2; TRBD1 matches at 7 bases. V dropped 3 bases and J dropped 11; count of bases not matched to a gene: 18. Germline CDR1 DFQATT, CDR2 SNEGSKA (reference sequence). This CDR3 is 15 amino acids long. CDR3 in amino acids: CSASVGVWAGGSYTF. DNA for the CDR3: TGCAGTGCTAGCGTCGGAGTTTGGGCAGGGGGTAGTTACACCTTC.

As concerns this clonotype: A read error is possible here, since a much larger clone lies one base away. CDR3 residues: CSVEDSPYEQYF. The CDR3 DNA reads TGCAGCGTTGAAGACAGTCCCTACGAGCAGTACTTC. The V gene is TRBV29-1, the J gene TRBJ2-4; D unresolved. The J call is in doubt because the DNA end fits TRBJ2-7 better. The CDR3 sequence is 12 residues long. Germline assignment: CDR1 SQVTM and CDR2 ANQGSEA.

CDR3 protein: CASSLGQLSYGQYF. The CDR3 region has the DNA TGCGCCAGCAGCTTGGGACAGCTCTCCTACGGGCAGTACTTC. V is TRBV5-1 and J is TRBJ2-5; the D gene is possibly TRBD1 (5 bases). CDR3 length: 14 residues. Germline V gene data show CDR1 as SGHRS and CDR2 as YFSETQ. V was pared by 0 bases and J by 11 bases, with 17 bases between. Full variable domain (rest looked up from reference TRBV5-1 and TRBJ2-5): KAGVTQTPRYLIKTRGQQVTLSCSPISGHRSVSWYQQTPGQGLQFLFEYFSETQRNKGNFPGRFSGRQFSNSRSEMNVSTLELGDSALYLCASSLGQLSYGQYFGPGTRLLVL.

A note on this clonotype: At one end the junction does not follow the germline gene, possibly because of a read error. V usage is TRBV5-1 and J usage is TRBJ2-7; the D gene is possibly TRBD2 (5 bases). CDR1 is SGHRS and CDR2 is YFSETQ in the germline V gene. CDR3 length: 15 residues. As DNA, the CDR3 is TGCGCCAGCAGCTCGGACTCCTCTAGGGCCTACGAGCAGGACTTC. Translation gives CASSSDSSRAYEQDF.

J is TRBJ2-7 and V is TRBV7-9; a possible D gene is TRBD1 (6 bases). V was trimmed by 5 bases and J by 4 bases, leaving 9 bases between them. The CDR3 consists of 12 residues. Germline V lookup: CDR1 SEHNR, CDR2 FQNEAQ (reference sequence). Written as DNA, the CDR3 is TGTGCCAGCAGCATGACAGGATACGAGCAGTACTTC. This encodes CASSMTGYEQYF.

This clonotype has a handful of counts. This chain links TRBV6-6 with TRBJ1-2; tentatively, D is TRBD1 (5 bases). Trimming shortened V by 8 bases and J by 9 bases, and 19 bases separated the two germline ends. CDR3 size: 13 residues. CDR1 and CDR2 from the germline V gene are MNHNY and SVGAGI (reference sequence). The CDR3 is CASVGGMVGSYTF. Written as DNA, the CDR3 is TGTGCCAGCGTCGGGGGGATGGTGGGGAGCTACACCTTC.

In this sample, this clonotype turned up a few times. V gene TRBV20-1 combines with J gene TRBJ1-4; 10 bases match TRBD1. In germline, CDR1 is DFQATT, CDR2 SNEGSKA (reference sequence). This CDR3 spans 16 amino acids. The V segment lost 3 bases and the J segment 10 bases; nucleotides outside the gene matches: 14. For the CDR3, the DNA is TGCAGTGCTAGGGAGAAACCGGGACAGGGGACCGGAAAACTGTTTTTT. It translates to CSAREKPGQGTGKLFF.

This chain's CDR3 is CSGATPQYEQYF. In nucleotides, the CDR3 is TGCAGCGGGGCGACACCACAATACGAGCAGTACTTC. The chain employs TRBV29-1 and TRBJ2-7; no reliable D call. Germline assignment: CDR1 SQVTM and CDR2 ANQGSEA. V shed 7 bases and J shed 4 bases, with 14 bases lying between them. The CDR3 totals 12 residues.